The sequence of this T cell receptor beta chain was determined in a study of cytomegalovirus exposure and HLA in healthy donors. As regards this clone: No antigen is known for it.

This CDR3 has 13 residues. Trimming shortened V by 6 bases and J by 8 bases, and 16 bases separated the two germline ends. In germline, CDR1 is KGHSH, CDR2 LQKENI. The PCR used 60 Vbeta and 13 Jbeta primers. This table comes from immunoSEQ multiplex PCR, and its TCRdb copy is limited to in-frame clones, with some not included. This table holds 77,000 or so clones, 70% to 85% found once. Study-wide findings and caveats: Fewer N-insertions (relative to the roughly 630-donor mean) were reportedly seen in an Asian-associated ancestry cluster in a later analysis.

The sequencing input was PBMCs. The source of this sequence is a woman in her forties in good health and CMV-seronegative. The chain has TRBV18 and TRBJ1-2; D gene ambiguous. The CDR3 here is CASSRESQVGYTF. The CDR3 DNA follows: TGTGCCAGCTCTAGGGAGAGCCAAGTAGGCTACACCTTC.